This TCR beta chain comes out of a study of T cell responses to AZD1222 COVID-19 vaccine. Study-level information: Pooled together were second doses at about 4 or about 12 weeks. Study observations and caveats: Unmutated regions of variants are reportedly targeted by nearly half of spike-specific TCRs.

Germline CDR1 is SGHTA and CDR2 is FQGNSA. V was pared by 5 bases and J by 3 bases, with 19 bases between. The CDR3 has 16 residues. Note on this clone: What it binds is unknown.

Data came from immunoSEQ multiplex PCR; TCRdb stores just in-frame clones and leaves some out. The sample lists about 120,000 clones, about four fifths occurring once. The sequence came from an adult in good health. The chain recombines TRBV7-2 with TRBJ2-5; possibly TRBD2 for D (5 bases). The sample here was peripheral blood, taken on day 0 of AZD1222 vaccination. CDR3 nucleotides: TGTGCCAGCAGCCCACGGAGATCGGGAAGGGAAGAGACCCAGTACTTC. It is translated as CASSPRRSGREETQYF.